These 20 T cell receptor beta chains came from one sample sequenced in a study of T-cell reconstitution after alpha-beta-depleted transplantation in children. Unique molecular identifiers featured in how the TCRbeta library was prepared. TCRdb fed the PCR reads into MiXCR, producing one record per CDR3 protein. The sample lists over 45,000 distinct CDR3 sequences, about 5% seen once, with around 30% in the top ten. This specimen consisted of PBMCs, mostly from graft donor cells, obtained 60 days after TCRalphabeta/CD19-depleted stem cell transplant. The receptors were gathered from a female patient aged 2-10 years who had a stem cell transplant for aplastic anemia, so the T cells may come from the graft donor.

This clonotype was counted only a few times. The CDR3 DNA follows: TGCGCCAGCAGCTTGGCCTGGCTTTCAAACCAAGAGACCCAGTACTTC. Translated: CASSLAWLSNQETQYF. This chain uses TRBV5-1 with TRBJ2-5; D is unresolved. CDR1 and CDR2 from the germline V gene are SGHRS and YFSETQ. This CDR3 has 16 amino acids. V shed 0 bases and J shed 0 bases, with 12 bases lying between them.

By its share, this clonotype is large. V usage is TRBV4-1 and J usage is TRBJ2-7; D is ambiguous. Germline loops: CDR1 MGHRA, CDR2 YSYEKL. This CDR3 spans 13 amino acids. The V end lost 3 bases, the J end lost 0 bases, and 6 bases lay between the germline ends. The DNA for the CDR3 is TGCGCCAGCAGCCACGAAGACTCCTACGAGCAGTACGTC. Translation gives CASSHEDSYEQYV.

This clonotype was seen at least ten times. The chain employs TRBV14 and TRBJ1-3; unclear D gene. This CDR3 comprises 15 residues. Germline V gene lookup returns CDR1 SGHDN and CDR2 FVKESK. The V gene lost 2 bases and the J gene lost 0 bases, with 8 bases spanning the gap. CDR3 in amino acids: CASSQQTVSGNTIYF. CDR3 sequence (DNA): TGTGCCAGCAGCCAACAAACCGTCTCTGGAAACACCATATATTTT. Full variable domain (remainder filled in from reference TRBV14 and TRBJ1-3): EAGVTQFPSHSVIEKGQTVTLRCDPISGHDNLYWYRRVMGKEIKFLLHFVKESKQDESGMPNNRFLAERTGGTYSTLKVQPAELEDSGVYFCASSQQTVSGNTIYFGEGSWLTVV.

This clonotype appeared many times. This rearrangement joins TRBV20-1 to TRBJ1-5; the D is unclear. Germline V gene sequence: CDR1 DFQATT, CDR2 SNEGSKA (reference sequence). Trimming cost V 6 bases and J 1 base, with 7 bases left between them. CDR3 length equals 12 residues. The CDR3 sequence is CSAGRSNQPQHF. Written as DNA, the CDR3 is TGCAGTGCGGGAAGAAGCAATCAGCCCCAGCATTTT.

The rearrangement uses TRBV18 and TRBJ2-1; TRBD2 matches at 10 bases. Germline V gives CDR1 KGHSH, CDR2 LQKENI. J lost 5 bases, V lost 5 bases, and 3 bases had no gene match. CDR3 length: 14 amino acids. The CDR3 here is CASSIAGGNNEQFF. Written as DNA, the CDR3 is TGTGCCAGCTCAATAGCGGGAGGTAACAATGAGCAGTTCTTC.

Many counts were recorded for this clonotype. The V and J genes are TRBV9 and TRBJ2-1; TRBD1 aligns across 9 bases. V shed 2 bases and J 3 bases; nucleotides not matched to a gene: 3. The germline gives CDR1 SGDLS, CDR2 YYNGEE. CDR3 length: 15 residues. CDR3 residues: CASSVDRGNYNEQFF. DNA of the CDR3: TGTGCCAGCAGCGTGGACAGGGGTAACTACAATGAGCAGTTCTTC.

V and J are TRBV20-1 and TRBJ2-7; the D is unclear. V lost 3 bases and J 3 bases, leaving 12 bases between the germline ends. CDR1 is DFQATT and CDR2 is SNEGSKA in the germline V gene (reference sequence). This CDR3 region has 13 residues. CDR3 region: CSASVVYNYEQYF. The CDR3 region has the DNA TGCAGTGCTAGCGTTGTTTACAACTACGAGCAGTACTTC.

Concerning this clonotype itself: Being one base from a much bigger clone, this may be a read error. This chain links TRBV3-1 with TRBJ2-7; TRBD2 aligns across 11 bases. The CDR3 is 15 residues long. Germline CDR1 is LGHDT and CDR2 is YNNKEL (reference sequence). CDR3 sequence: CASCQERLAGYEQYF. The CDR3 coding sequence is TGTGCCAGCTGCCAAGAAAGACTAGCGGGATACGAGCAGTACTTC.

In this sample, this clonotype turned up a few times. The CDR3 reads CASSLGPGQSMEKLFF. Here the CDR3 DNA reads TGTGCCAGCAGTTTGGGGCCGGGGCAAAGCATGGAAAAACTGTTTTTT. The V call is TRBV28, the J call TRBJ1-4, with a tentative D call TRBD1 (5 bases). This CDR3 is built from 16 residues. Germline V gene data show CDR1 as MDHEN and CDR2 as SYDVKM. V was shortened by 3 bases and J by 8 bases, with 19 bases between the two germline ends.

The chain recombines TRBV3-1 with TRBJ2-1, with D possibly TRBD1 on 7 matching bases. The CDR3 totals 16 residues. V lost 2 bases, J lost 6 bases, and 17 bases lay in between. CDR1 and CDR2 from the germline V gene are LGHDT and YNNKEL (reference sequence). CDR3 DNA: TGTGCCAGCAGCCAACTCGGATCCAGGGGGGCCAATGAGCAGTTCTTC. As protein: CASSQLGSRGANEQFF.

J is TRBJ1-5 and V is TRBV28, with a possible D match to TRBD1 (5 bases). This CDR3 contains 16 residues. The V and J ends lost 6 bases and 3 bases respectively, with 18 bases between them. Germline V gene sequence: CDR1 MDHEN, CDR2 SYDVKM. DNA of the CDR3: TGTGCCAGCAGGAGAGCCGCAGGGAGGTACAATCAGCCCCAGCATTTT. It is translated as CASRRAAGRYNQPQHF.

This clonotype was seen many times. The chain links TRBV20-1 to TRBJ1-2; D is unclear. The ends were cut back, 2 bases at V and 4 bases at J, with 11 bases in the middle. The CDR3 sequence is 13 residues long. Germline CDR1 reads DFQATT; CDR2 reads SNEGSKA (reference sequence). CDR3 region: CSARPVDTYGYTF. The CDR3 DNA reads TGCAGTGCTAGACCGGTGGATACCTATGGCTACACCTTC.

The CDR3 bases are TGTGCCAGCAGTCCTTCTGGGGCCAACGTCCTGACTTTC. Encoded protein: CASSPSGANVLTF. The chain joins TRBV7-3 to TRBJ2-6; D not certain. From germline, CDR1 is SGHTA and CDR2 FQGTGA. The CDR3 loop spans 13 amino acids. Trimming took off 6 bases at V and 1 base at J, with 4 bases between the two ends.

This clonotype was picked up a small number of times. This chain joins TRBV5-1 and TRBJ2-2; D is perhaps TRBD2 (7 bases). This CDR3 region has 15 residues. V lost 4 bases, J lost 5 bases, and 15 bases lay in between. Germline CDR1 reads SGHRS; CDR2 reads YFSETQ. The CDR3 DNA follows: TGCGCCAGCAGCGCCATCAGGGGAGGGACCGGGGAGCTGTTTTTT. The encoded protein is CASSAIRGGTGELFF.

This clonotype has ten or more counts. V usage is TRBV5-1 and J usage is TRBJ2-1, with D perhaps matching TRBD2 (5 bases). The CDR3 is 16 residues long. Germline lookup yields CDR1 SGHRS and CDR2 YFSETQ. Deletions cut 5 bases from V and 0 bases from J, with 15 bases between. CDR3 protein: CASSESSNPSYNEQFF. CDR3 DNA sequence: TGCGCCAGCAGTGAGTCTAGCAACCCCTCCTACAATGAGCAGTTCTTC. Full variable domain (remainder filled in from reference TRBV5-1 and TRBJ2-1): KAGVTQTPRYLIKTRGQQVTLSCSPISGHRSVSWYQQTPGQGLQFLFEYFSETQRNKGNFPGRFSGRQFSNSRSEMNVSTLELGDSALYLCASSESSNPSYNEQFFGPGTRLTVL.

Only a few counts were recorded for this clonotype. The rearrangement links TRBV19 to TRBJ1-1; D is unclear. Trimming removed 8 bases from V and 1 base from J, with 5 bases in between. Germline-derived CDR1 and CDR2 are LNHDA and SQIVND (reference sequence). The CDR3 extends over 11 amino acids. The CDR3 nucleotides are TGTGCCAGTGCAGAGAACACTGAAGCTTTCTTT. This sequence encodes CASAENTEAFF.

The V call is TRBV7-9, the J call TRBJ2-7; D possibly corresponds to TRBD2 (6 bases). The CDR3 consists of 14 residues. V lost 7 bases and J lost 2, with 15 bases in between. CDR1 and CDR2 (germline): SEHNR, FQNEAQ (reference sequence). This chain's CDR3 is CASTRNSGTYEQYF. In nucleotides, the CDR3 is TGTGCCAGCACCCGGAATAGCGGAACCTACGAGCAGTACTTC.

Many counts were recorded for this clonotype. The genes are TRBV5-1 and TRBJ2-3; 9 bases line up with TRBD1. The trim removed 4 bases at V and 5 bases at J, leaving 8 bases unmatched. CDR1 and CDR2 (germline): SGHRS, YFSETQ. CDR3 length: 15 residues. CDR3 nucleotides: TGCGCCAGCAGCGGCGGGACAGGGAAAAAAGATACGCAGTATTTT. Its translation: CASSGGTGKKDTQYF.

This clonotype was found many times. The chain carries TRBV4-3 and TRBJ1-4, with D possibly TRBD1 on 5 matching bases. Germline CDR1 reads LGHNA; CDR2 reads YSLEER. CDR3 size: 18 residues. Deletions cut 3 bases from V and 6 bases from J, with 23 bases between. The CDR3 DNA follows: TGCGCCAGCAGCCAGCCAAGGGGCCGGAGTGGAGGGTATGAAAAACTGTTTTTT. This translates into CASSQPRGRSGGYEKLFF.

The CDR3 DNA is TGCGCCAGCAGCAGCGAAATTCTAGCGGGGCAAGAGACCCAGTACTTC. This translates into CASSSEILAGQETQYF. The genes are TRBV5-1 and TRBJ2-5; TRBD2 aligns across 9 bases. The CDR3 contains 16 residues. The junction had 9 bases not matched to a gene; V was cut back by 4 bases and J by 2 bases. CDR1 is SGHRS and CDR2 is YFSETQ in the germline V gene. Full variable domain (outside the CDR3, taken from reference TRBV5-1 and TRBJ2-5): KAGVTQTPRYLIKTRGQQVTLSCSPISGHRSVSWYQQTPGQGLQFLFEYFSETQRNKGNFPGRFSGRQFSNSRSEMNVSTLELGDSALYLCASSSEILAGQETQYFGPGTRLLVL.